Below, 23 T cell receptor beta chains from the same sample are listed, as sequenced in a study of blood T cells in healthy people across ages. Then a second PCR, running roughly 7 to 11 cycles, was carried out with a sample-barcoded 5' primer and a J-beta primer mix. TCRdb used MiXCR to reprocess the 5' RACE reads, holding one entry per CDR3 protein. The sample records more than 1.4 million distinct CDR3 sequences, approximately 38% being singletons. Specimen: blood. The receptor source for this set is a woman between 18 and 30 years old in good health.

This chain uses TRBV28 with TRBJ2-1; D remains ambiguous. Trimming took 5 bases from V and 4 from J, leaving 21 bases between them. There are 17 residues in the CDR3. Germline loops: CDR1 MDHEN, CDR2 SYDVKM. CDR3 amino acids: CASSQPGLATPYNEQFF. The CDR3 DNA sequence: TGTGCCAGCAGTCAGCCGGGCCTCGCAACCCCTTACAATGAGCAGTTCTTC.

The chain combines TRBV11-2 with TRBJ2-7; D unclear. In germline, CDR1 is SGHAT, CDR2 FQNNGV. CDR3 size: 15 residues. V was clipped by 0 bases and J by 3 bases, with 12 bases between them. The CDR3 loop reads CASSLEGKVIYEQYF. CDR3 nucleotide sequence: TGTGCCAGCAGCTTAGAGGGTAAAGTAATCTACGAGCAGTACTTC. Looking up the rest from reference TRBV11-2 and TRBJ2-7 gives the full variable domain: EAGVAQSPRYKIIEKRQSVAFWCNPISGHATLYWYQQILGQGPKLLIQFQNNGVVDDSQLPKDRFSAERLKGVDSTLKIQPAKLEDSAVYLCASSLEGKVIYEQYFGPGTRLTVT.

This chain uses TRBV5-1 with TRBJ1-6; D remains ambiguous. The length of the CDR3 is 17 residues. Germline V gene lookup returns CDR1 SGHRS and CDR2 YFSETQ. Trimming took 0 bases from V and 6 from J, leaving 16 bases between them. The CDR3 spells CASSLVPLAGFNSPLHF. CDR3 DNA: TGCGCCAGCAGCTTGGTCCCCCTGGCAGGCTTTAATTCACCCCTCCACTTT.

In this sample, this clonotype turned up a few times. CDR3 in DNA: TGTGCCAGCTCACCACTGATAGCGGGGTTCCAAGAGACCCAGTACTTC. It yields the protein CASSPLIAGFQETQYF. The V gene is TRBV18, the J gene TRBJ2-5; 8 bases are a match to TRBD2. CDR3 length equals 16 residues. The J segment lost 1 base and the V segment lost 1 base, leaving 5 bases of the junction unmatched. Per the germline V gene, CDR1 is KGHSH and CDR2 is LQKENI.

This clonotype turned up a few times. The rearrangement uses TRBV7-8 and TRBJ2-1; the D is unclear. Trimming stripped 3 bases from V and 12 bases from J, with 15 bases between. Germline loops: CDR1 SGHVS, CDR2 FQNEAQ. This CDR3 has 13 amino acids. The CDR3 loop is CASSLGGILWQFF. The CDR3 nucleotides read TGTGCCAGCAGCTTGGGCGGAATTCTATGGCAGTTCTTC.

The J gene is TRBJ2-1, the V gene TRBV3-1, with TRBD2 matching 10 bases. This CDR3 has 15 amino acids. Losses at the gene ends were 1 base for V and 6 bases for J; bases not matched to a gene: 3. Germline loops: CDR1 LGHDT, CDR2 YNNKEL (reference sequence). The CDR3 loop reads CASSQGTSGPNEQFF. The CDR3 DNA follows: TGTGCCAGCAGCCAAGGGACTAGCGGACCCAATGAGCAGTTCTTC.

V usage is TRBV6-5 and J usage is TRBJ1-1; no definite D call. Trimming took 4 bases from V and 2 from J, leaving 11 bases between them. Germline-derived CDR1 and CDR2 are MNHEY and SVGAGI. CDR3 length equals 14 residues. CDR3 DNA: TGTGCCAGCAGTTCGCGGGGATTTAACACTGAAGCTTTCTTT. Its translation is CASSSRGFNTEAFF.

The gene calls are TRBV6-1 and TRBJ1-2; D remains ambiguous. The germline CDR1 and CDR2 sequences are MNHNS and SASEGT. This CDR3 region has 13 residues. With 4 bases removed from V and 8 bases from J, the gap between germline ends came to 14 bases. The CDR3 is CASSVDSSGGYTF. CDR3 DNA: TGTGCCAGCAGTGTAGACTCATCGGGAGGCTACACCTTC.

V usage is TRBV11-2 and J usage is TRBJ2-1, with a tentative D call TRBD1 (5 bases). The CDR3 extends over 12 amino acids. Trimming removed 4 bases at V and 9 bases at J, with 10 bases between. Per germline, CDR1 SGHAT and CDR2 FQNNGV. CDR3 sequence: CASSWGSGEQFF. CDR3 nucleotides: TGTGCCAGCAGCTGGGGCTCGGGTGAGCAGTTCTTC.

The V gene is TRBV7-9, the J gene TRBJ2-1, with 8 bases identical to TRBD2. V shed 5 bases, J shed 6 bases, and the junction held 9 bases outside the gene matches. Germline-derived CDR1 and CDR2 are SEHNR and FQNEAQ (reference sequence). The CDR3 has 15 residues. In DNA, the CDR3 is TGTGCCAGCAGCGACTCGGGGGGGCTGGGCAATGAGCAGTTCTTC. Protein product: CASSDSGGLGNEQFF.

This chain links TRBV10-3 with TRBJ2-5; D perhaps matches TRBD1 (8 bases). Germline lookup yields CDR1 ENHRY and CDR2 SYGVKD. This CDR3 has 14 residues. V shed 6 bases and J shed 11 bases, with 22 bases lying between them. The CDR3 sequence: CAIRGTGLMGGQYF. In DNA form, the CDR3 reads TGTGCCATCAGGGGGACAGGCCTGATGGGGGGGCAGTACTTC.

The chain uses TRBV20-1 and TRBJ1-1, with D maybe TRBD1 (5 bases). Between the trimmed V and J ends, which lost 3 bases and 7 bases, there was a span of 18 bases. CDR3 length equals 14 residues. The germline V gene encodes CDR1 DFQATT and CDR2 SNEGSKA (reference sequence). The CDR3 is CSASRGPPESEAFF. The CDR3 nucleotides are TGCAGTGCTAGTAGGGGACCCCCGGAGAGTGAAGCTTTCTTT.

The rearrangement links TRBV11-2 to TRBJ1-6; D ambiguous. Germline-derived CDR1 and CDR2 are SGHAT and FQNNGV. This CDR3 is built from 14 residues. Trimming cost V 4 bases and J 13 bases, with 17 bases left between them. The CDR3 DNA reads TGTGCCAGCAGCTATACTCTTCCCTTGGGTCCCCTCCACTTT. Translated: CASSYTLPLGPLHF.

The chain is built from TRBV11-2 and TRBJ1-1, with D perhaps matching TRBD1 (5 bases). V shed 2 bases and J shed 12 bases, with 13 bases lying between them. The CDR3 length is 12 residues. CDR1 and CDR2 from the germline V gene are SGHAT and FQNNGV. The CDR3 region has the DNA TGTGCCAGCAGCTTAAACCAGGGCCCGACTTTCTTT. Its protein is CASSLNQGPTFF. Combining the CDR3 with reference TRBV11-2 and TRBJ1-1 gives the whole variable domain EAGVAQSPRYKIIEKRQSVAFWCNPISGHATLYWYQQILGQGPKLLIQFQNNGVVDDSQLPKDRFSAERLKGVDSTLKIQPAKLEDSAVYLCASSLNQGPTFFGQGTRLTVV.

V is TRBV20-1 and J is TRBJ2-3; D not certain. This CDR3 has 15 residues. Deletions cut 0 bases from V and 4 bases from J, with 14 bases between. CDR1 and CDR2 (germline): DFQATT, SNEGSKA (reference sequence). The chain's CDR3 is CSARDINRVPDTQYF. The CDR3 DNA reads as TGCAGTGCTAGAGATATAAATCGTGTCCCAGATACGCAGTATTTT.

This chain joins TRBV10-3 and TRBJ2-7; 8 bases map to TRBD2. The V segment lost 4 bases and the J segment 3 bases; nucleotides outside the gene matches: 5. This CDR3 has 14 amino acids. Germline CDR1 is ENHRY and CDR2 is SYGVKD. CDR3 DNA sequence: TGTGCCATCAGTGCCGGGACTAGTGGCTACGAGCAGTACTTC. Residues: CAISAGTSGYEQYF.

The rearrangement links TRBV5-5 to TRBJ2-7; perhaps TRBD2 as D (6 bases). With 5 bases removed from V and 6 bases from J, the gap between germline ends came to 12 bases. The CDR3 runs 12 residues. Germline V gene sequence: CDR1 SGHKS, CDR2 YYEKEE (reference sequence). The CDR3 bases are TGTGCCAGCAGTGCGGGGTCCGGCGAGCAGTACTTC. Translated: CASSAGSGEQYF.

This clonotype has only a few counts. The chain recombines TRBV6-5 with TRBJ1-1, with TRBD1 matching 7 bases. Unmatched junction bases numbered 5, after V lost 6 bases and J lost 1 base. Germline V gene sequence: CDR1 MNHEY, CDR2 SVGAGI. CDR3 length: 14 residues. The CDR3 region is CASRTDRANTEAFF. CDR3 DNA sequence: TGTGCCAGCAGAACAGACAGGGCGAACACTGAAGCTTTCTTT.

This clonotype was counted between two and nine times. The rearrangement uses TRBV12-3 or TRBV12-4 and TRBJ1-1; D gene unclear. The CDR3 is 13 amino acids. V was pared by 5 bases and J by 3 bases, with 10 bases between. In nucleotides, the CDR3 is TGTGCCAGCAGTGGGCCAGGTGACACTGAAGCTTTCTTT. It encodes CASSGPGDTEAFF.

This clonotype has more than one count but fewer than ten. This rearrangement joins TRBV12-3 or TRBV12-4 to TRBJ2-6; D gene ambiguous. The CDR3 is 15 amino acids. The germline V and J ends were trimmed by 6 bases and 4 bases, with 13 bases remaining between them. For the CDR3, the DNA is TGTGCCAGCAGCTCCTCGTTGGGCGGGGCCAACGTCCTGACTTTC. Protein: CASSSSLGGANVLTF.

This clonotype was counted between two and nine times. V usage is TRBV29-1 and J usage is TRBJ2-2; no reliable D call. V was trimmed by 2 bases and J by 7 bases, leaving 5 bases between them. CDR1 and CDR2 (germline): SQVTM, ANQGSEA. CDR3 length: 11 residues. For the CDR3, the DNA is TGCAGCGTTGAATATGGCGGGGAGCTGTTTTTT. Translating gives CSVEYGGELFF.

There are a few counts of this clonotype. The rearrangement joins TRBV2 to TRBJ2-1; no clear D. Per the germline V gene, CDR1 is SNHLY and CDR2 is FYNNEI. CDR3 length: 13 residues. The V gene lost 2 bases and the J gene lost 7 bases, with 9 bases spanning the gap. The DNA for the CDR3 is TGTGCCAGCAGTGAAAATGCCTGGAATGAGCAGTTCTTC. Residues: CASSENAWNEQFF.

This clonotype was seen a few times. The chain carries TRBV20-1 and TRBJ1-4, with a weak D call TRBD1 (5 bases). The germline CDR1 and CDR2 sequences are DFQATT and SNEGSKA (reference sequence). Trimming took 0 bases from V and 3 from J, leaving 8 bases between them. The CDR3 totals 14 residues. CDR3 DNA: TGCAGTGCTAGAGATGTGACAGCTAATGAAAAACTGTTTTTT. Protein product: CSARDVTANEKLFF.